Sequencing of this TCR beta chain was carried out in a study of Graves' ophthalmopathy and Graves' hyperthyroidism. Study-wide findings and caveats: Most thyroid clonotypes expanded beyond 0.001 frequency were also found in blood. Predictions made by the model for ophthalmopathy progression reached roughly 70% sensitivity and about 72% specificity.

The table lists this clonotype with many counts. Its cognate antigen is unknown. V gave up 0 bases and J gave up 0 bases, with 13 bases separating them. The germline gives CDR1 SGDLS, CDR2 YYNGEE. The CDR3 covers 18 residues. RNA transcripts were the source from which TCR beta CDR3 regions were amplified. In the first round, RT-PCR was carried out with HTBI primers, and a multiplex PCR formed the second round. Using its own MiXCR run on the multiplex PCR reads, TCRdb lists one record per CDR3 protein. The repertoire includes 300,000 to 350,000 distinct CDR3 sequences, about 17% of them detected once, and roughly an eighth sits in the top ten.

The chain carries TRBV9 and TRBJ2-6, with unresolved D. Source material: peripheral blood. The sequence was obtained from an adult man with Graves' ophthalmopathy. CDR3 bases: TGTGCCAGCAGCGTAGGCATTAATTCCAACTCTGGGGCCAACGTCCTGACTTTC. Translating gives CASSVGINSNSGANVLTF.